This passage covers 4 T cell receptor beta chains from one sample sequenced in a study of T-cell reconstitution after alpha-beta-depleted transplantation in children. Unique molecular identifiers were incorporated when the TCRbeta library was constructed. TCRdb analysed the PCR reads with MiXCR anew, one entry per CDR3 protein. Found here are approximately 510,000 distinct CDR3 sequences, around 17% of them singletons; the top ten hold less than 4%. The specimen was PBMCs from the stem cell graft donor, collected from the stem cell graft. The receptor source for this set is a human donor who donated a stem cell graft to a child with acute lymphoblastic leukemia.

V is TRBV20-1 and J is TRBJ1-3; D call uncertain. Trimming took 3 bases from V and 0 from J, leaving 9 bases between them. Germline V CDR1 and CDR2: DFQATT, SNEGSKA (reference sequence). The CDR3 is made up of 14 amino acids. CDR3 in amino acids: CSARDSRSGNTIYF. Here the CDR3 DNA reads TGCAGTGCTAGGGACTCCCGCTCTGGAAACACCATATATTTT.

This clonotype turned up a few times. The genes are TRBV7-6 and TRBJ2-5, with D tentatively TRBD1 (5 bases). Trimming cost V 4 bases and J 6 bases, with 15 bases left between them. CDR3 length equals 14 residues. Germline V lookup: CDR1 SGHVS, CDR2 FNYEAQ. The CDR3 DNA reads TGTGCCAGCAGCTCTCTAGTAAAGGGGCAGACCCAGTACTTC. Its translation is CASSSLVKGQTQYF.

V usage is TRBV4-1 and J usage is TRBJ1-6; D is unresolved. CDR3 length equals 14 residues. With 0 bases removed from V and 10 bases from J, the gap between germline ends came to 10 bases. From germline, CDR1 is MGHRA and CDR2 YSYEKL. The CDR3 coding sequence is TGCGCCAGCAGCCAAGATCAAGGCGGCTCACCCCTCCACTTT. Protein: CASSQDQGGSPLHF.

In this sample, this clonotype turned up a few times. The CDR3 protein is CASSLPRLAGAGNEQFF. CDR3 in DNA: TGCGCCAGCAGCTTGCCCCGACTAGCGGGAGCCGGCAATGAGCAGTTCTTC. The rearrangement uses TRBV5-1 and TRBJ2-1, with 12 bases lining up with TRBD2. The germline V gene has CDR1 SGHRS and CDR2 YFSETQ. CDR3 size: 17 residues. Trimming at V came to 1 base and at J to 6 bases, leaving 8 bases not matched to a gene.